This T cell receptor (beta chain) was profiled in a study of early T cells in non-severe SARS-CoV-2 infection. This clonotype has more than one count but fewer than ten. TCRdb processed the 5' RACE reads anew with MiXCR; each CDR3 protein has one entry. The sample comprises roughly 120,000 distinct CDR3 sequences, roughly an eighth of which are singletons, and less than 4.5% rests with the top ten. The CDR3 spans 12 residues. Germline CDR1 reads SQVTM; CDR2 reads ANQGSEA. The V and J ends lost 6 bases and 2 bases respectively, with 7 bases between them. This chain joins TRBV29-1 and TRBJ1-4, with a possible D match to TRBD1 (5 bases). This clonotype was obtained from an adult who was a healthcare worker with PCR-confirmed SARS-CoV-2 infection or an uninfected control (not recorded which). The source material was whole blood, sampled at baseline. CDR3 coding DNA: TGCAGCGTGGGGCGGACTAATGAAAAACTGTTTTTT. Protein: CSVGRTNEKLFF.